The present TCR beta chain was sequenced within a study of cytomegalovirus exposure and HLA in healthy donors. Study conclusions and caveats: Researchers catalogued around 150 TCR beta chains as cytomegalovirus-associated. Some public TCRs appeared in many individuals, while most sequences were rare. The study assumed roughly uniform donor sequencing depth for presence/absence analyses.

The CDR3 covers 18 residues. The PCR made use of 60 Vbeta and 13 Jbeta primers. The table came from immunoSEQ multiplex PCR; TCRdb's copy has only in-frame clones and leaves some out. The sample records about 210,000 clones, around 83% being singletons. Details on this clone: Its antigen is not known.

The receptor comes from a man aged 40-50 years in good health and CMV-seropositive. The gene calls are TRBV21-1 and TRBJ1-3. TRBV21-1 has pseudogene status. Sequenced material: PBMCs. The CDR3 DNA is TGTGCCAGCAGCAACCCGAGGTCGGTTCCACACTCTGGAAACACCATATATTTT. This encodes CASSNPRSVPHSGNTIYF.